The clone carrying this T cell receptor (beta chain) was picked up a small number of times. What it recognizes is unknown. Amplification of TCR beta CDR3 regions was performed using RNA transcripts as template. HTBI primers were employed in a first-round RT-PCR of the TCR CDR3. TCRdb recomputed calls from the multiplex PCR reads with MiXCR, one row per CDR3 protein. The sample comprises about 590,000 distinct CDR3 sequences, approximately 14% of which are singletons, and roughly 7.3% rests with the top ten. The CDR3 has 14 amino acids. In germline, CDR1 is SQVTM, CDR2 ANQGSEA. V was clipped by 7 bases and J by 1 base; unmatched bases: 4. The record originates from a study of T cells in Graves' hyperthyroidism and ophthalmopathy. Notes on the study in general: Separation of ophthalmopathy from stable hyperthyroidism was achieved by a 13 V-J model.

V usage is TRBV29-1 and J usage is TRBJ2-3; 11 bases match TRBD2. The sequencing input was blood. The receptor's source is a woman in her thirties with Graves' hyperthyroidism. CDR3 region: CSGTLAGGTDTQYF. The CDR3, as DNA: TGCAGCGGCACACTAGCGGGAGGCACAGATACGCAGTATTTT.